What follows describes a single T cell receptor (beta chain). Its specificity is not known. This sample is drawn from a study of cytomegalovirus exposure and HLA in healthy donors. Study conclusions and caveats: By HLA locus, TCR association rates varied in a later analysis, with DRB1 showing the most and HLA-C the fewest. Most subjects' HLA-A and HLA-B alleles were reportedly predicted from TCR beta sequences. Reported results showed that the classifier diagnosed cytomegalovirus status with high specificity and sensitivity.

The germline gives CDR1 SGHVS, CDR2 FQNEAQ. Trimming took 7 bases from V and 2 from J, leaving 17 bases between them. The CDR3 length is 16 residues. The PCR made use of 60 Vbeta and 13 Jbeta primers. Original methodology: Later work found around 80 million unique TCR beta chains, with 9.5 million to 11 million shared. Clones were sequenced by immunoSEQ multiplex PCR, and TCRdb holds only the in-frame ones, with some missing. V and J calls and clone size come straight from that table; D and trimming were deduced from the DNA. Of tens of thousands of clones listed, approximately 78% are singletons. The source of this sequence is a woman in her 30s in good health and CMV-seronegative. Sample: PBMCs. The gene calls are TRBV7-8 and TRBJ2-2; possibly TRBD1 for D (6 bases). CDR3: CASKVTGLGNTGELFF. CDR3 coding DNA: TGTGCCAGCAAAGTTACAGGGCTGGGAAACACCGGGGAGCTGTTTTTT.